The next 3 T cell receptor beta chains were all read from a single sample in a study of control samples from healthy donors and cancer patients. Sequencing was performed with immunoSEQ multiplex PCR; in TCRdb, only in-frame clones are kept and a portion is missing. Of around 250,000 clones listed, about 80% are singletons. Sequencing was done on a sample of PBMCs. The receptors derive from an older woman with lung cancer.

The CDR3 region is CASSLAAASSYNSPLHF. The CDR3 DNA reads as TGTGCCAGCAGCTTAGCGGCAGCCAGCTCCTATAATTCACCCCTCCACTTT. The chain is built from TRBV7-8 and TRBJ1-6; unclear D gene. The germline gives CDR1 SGHVS, CDR2 FQNEAQ. V was shortened by 0 bases and J by 0 bases, with 9 bases between the two germline ends. This CDR3 comprises 17 residues. The complete variable domain, with remaining parts taken from reference TRBV7-8 and TRBJ1-6, reads GAGVSQSPRYKVAKRGQDVALRCDPISGHVSLFWYQQALGQGPEFLTYFQNEAQLDKSGLPSDRFFAERPEGSVSTLKIQRTQQEDSAVYLCASSLAAASSYNSPLHFGNGTRLTVT.

This rearrangement joins TRBV5-8 to TRBJ2-2, with TRBD2 matching over 7 bases. Germline V CDR1 and CDR2: SGHTS, YDEGEE. The CDR3 sequence is 17 residues long. Germline trimming cut 6 bases from V and 0 bases from J; bases unmatched to any gene: 11. As DNA, the CDR3 is TGTGCCAGCACCCGCACCGGGGGGAAATCGAACACCGGGGAGCTGTTTTTT. It codes for CASTRTGGKSNTGELFF.

The CDR3 coding sequence is TGTGCCAGCAGCCAAGCCGATTCACCCCTCCACTTT. It specifies CASSQADSPLHF. The V and J genes are TRBV3-1 (or the pseudogene TRBV3-2) and TRBJ1-6; D gene ambiguous. V was clipped by 1 base and J by 8 bases, with 3 bases between them. CDR1 is LGHDT and CDR2 is YNNKEL in the germline V gene (reference sequence). CDR3 length equals 12 residues.